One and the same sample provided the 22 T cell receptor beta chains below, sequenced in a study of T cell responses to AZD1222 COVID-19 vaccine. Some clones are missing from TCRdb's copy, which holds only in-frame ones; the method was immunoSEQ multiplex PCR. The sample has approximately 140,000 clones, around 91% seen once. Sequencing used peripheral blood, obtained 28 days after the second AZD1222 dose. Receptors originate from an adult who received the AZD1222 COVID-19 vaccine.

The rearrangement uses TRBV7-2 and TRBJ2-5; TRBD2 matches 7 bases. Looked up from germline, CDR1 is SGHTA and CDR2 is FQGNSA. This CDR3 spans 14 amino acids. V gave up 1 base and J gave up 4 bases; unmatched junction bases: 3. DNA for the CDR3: TGTGCCAGCAGCTTAGTGGGAGGGCCAGAGACCCAGTACTTC. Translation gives CASSLVGGPETQYF.

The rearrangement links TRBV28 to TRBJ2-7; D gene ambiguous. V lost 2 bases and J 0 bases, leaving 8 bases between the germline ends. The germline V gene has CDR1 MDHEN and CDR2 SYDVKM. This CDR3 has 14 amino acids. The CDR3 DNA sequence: TGTGCCAGCAGTTTAACCGGCAGCTCCTACGAGCAGTACGTC. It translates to CASSLTGSSYEQYV.

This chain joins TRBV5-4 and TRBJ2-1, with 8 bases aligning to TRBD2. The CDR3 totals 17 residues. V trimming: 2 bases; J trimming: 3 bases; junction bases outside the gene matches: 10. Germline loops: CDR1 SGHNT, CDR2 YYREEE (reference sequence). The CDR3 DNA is TGTGCCAGCAGCTTTCCCCCAAGCGGGAGCTTCTACAATGAGCAGTTCTTC. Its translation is CASSFPPSGSFYNEQFF.

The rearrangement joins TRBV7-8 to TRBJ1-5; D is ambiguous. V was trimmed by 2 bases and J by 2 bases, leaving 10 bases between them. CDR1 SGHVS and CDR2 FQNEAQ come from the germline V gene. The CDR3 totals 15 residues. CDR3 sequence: CASSLLRAGNQPQHF. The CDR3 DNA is TGTGCCAGCAGCTTACTTAGGGCAGGCAATCAGCCCCAGCATTTT.

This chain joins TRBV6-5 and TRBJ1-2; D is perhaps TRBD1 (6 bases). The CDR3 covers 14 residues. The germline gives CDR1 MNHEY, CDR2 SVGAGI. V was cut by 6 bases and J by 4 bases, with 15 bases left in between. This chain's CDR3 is CASRQGNLFYGYTF. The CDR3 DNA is TGTGCCAGCAGGCAGGGGAACCTTTTCTATGGCTACACCTTC.

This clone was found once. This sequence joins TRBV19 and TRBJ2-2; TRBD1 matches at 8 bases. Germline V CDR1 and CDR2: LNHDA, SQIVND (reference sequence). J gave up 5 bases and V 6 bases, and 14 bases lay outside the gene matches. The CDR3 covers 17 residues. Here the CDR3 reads CASRTRDRISPTGELFF. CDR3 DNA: TGTGCCAGTAGAACCCGGGACAGGATCTCACCTACCGGGGAGCTGTTTTTT.

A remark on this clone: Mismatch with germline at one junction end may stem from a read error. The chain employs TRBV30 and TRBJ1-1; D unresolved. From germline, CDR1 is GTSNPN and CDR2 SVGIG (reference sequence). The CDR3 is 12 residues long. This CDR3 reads CAWTGGPQTPLF. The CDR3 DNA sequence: TGTGCCTGGACGGGTGGGCCACAGACTCCTCTCTTT. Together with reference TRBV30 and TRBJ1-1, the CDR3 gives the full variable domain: SQTIHQWPATLVQPVGSPLSLECTVEGTSNPNLYWYRQAAGRGLQLLFYSVGIGQISSEVPQNLSASRPQDRQFILSSKKLLLSDSGFYLCAWTGGPQTPLFGQGTRLTVV.

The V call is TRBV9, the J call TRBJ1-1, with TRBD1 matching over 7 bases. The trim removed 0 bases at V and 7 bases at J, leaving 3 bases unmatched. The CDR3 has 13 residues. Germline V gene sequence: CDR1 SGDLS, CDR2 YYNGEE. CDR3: CASSVGSGGEAFF. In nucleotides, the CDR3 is TGTGCCAGCAGCGTAGGATCAGGGGGTGAAGCTTTCTTT.

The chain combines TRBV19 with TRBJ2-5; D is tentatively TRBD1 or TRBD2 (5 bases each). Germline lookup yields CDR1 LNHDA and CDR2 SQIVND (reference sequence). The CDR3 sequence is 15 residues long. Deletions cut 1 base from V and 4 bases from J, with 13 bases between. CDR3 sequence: CASSIAVGVGETQYF. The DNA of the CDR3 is TGTGCCAGTAGTATAGCCGTGGGGGTCGGAGAGACCCAGTACTTC.

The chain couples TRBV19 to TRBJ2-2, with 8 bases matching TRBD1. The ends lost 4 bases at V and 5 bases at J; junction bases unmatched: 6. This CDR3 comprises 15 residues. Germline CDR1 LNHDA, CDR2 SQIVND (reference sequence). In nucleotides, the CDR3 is TGTGCCAGTAGTAGTGGACAGGGAGTTACCGGGGAGCTGTTTTTT. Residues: CASSSGQGVTGELFF.

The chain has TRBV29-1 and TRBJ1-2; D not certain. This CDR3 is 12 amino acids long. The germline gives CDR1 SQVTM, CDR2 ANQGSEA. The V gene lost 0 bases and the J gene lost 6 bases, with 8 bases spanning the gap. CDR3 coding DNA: TGCAGCGTTGAAGACCTGGGAGATGGCTACACCTTC. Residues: CSVEDLGDGYTF.

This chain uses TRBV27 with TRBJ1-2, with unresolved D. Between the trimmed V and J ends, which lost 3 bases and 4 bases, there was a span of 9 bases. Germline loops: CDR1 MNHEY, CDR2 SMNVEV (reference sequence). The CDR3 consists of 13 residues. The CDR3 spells CASSLEGGYGYTF. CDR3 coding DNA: TGTGCCAGCAGTTTGGAGGGAGGCTATGGCTACACCTTC.

The CDR3 DNA reads as TGCGCCAGCAGCTTAGGGGGTTACGACCAAGAGACCCAGTACTTC. This codes for CASSLGGYDQETQYF. The rearrangement joins TRBV5-1 to TRBJ2-5; D is perhaps TRBD1 (6 bases). Germline values: CDR1 SGHRS, CDR2 YFSETQ. Deletions cut 2 bases from V and 0 bases from J, with 11 bases between. This CDR3 is built from 15 residues.

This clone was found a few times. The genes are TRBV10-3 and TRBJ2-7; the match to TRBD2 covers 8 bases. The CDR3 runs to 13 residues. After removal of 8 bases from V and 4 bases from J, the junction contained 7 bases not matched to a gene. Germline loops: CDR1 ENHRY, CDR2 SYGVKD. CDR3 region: CAISIGRVYEQYF. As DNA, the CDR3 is TGTGCCATCTCGATCGGGAGGGTGTACGAGCAGTACTTC.

The CDR3 loop is CASLAAYNEQFF. CDR3 DNA sequence: TGTGCCAGCCTAGCGGCCTACAATGAGCAGTTCTTC. The chain has TRBV19 and TRBJ2-1; 7 bases agree with TRBD2. The CDR3 is 12 amino acids. J was trimmed by 2 bases and V by 9 bases; bases with no gene match: 1. Germline values: CDR1 LNHDA, CDR2 SQIVND (reference sequence).

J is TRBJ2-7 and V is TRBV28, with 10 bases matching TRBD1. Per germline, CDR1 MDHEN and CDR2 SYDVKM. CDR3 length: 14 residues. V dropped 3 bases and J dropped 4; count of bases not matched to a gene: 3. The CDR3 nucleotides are TGTGCCAGCAGTTTCAGGGGACAGGGGTACGAGCAGTACGTC. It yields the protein CASSFRGQGYEQYV.

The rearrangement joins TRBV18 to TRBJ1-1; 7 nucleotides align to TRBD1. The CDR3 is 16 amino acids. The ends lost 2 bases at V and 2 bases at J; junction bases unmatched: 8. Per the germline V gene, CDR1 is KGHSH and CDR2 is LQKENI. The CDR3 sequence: CASSPGYDRANTEAFF. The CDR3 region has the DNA TGTGCCAGCTCACCAGGGTATGACAGGGCAAACACTGAAGCTTTCTTT.

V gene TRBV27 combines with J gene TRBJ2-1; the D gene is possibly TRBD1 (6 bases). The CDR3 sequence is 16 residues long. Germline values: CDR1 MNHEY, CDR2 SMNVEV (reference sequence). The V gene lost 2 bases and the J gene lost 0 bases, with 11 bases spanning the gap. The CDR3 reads CASSLQYRVSYNEQFF. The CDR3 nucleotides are TGTGCCAGCAGTTTACAGTACAGGGTCTCCTACAATGAGCAGTTCTTC.

In DNA form, the CDR3 reads TGTGCCAGCAGTACACGGACAGGGGAGGCCGAGCAGTACTTC. Its translation: CASSTRTGEAEQYF. This chain links TRBV27 with TRBJ2-7, with TRBD1 matching 9 bases. Germline V lookup: CDR1 MNHEY, CDR2 SMNVEV (reference sequence). Trimming at V came to 5 bases and at J to 6 bases, leaving 8 bases not matched to a gene. The CDR3 extends over 14 amino acids.

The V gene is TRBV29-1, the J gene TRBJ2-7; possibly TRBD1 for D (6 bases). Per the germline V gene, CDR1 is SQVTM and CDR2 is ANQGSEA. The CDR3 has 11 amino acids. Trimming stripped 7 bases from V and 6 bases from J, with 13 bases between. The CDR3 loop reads CSAGQLSEQYF. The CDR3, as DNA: TGCAGCGCTGGACAGTTGTCCGAGCAGTACTTC.

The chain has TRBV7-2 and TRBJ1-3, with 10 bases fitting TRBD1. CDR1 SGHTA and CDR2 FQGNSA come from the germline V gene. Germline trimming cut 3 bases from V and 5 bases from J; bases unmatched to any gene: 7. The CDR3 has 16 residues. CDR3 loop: CASSFAPGQGRNTIYF. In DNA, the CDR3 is TGTGCCAGCAGCTTTGCTCCGGGACAGGGGAGAAACACCATATATTTT.

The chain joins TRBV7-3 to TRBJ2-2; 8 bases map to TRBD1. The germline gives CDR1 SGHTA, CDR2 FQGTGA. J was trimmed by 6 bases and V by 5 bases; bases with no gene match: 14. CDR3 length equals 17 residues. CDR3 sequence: CASSPHGRDRMAGELFF. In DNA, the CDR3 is TGTGCCAGCAGCCCCCATGGAAGGGACAGGATGGCCGGGGAGCTGTTTTTT.